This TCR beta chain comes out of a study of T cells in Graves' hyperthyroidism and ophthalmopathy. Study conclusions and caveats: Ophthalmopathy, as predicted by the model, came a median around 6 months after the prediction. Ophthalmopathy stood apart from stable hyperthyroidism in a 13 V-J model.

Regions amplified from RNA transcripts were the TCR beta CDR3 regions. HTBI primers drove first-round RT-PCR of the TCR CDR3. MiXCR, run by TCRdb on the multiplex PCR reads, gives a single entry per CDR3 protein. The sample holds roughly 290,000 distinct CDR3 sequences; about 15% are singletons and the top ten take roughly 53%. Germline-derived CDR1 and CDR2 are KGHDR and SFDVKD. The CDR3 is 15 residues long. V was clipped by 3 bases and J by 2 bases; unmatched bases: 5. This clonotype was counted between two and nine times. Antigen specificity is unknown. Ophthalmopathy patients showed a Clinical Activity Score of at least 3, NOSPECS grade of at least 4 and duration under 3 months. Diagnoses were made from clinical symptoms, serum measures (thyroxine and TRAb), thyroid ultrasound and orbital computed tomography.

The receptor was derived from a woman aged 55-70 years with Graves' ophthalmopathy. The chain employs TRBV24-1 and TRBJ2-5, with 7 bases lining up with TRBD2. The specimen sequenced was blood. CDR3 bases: TGTGCCACCAGTGATCCGGGAGGAATACAAGAGACCCAGTACTTC. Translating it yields CATSDPGGIQETQYF.